These 17 T cell receptor beta chains came from one sample sequenced in a study of blood T cell repertoires in COVID-19. Clones were sequenced by immunoSEQ multiplex PCR, and TCRdb holds only the in-frame ones, with some missing. The sample carries under 400,000 clones, about 91% recorded once. What was sequenced was peripheral blood. The receptors shown here come from a woman in her 30s with COVID-19, enrolled during active disease.

J is TRBJ2-1 and V is TRBV19; TRBD2 matches at 11 bases. The CDR3 is 14 residues long. Germline V gives CDR1 LNHDA, CDR2 SQIVND (reference sequence). V gave up 2 bases and J gave up 7 bases; unmatched junction bases: 1. As DNA, the CDR3 is TGTGCCAGTAGTATAACTAGCGGGGGTAATGAGCAGTTCTTC. Amino acid sequence: CASSITSGGNEQFF.

This clone was observed a handful of times. The gene calls are TRBV7-2 and TRBJ1-6; 8 bases agree with TRBD1. V dropped 5 bases and J dropped 4; count of bases not matched to a gene: 16. The CDR3 covers 19 residues. Germline CDR1 and CDR2: SGHTA and FQGNSA. CDR3 in DNA: TGTGCCAGCAGCCCGAGGACAGGGTACCAGTCCTCGTATAATTCACCCCTCCACTTT. Translated, it gives CASSPRTGYQSSYNSPLHF. Variable domain in full (rest from reference TRBV7-2 and TRBJ1-6): GAGVSQSPSNKVTEKGKDVELRCDPISGHTALYWYRQSLGQGLEFLIYFQGNSAPDKSGLPSDRFSAERTGGSVSTLTIQRTQQEDSAVYLCASSPRTGYQSSYNSPLHFGNGTRLTVT.

A few counts support this clone. The chain couples TRBV6-5 to TRBJ2-7; no definite D call. Germline CDR1 is MNHEY and CDR2 is SVGAGI. CDR3 length: 14 amino acids. The germline V and J ends were trimmed by 1 base and 0 bases, with 7 bases remaining between them. CDR3 protein: CASSYLTRSYEQYF. The CDR3 bases are TGTGCCAGCAGTTACTTAACGCGCTCCTACGAGCAGTACTTC.

The genes are TRBV5-1 and TRBJ1-3, with D possibly TRBD1 on 6 matching bases. Germline V gene lookup returns CDR1 SGHRS and CDR2 YFSETQ. Trimming left V 0 bases short and J 0 bases short, with 13 bases between. The CDR3 has 17 amino acids. The CDR3 DNA is TGCGCCAGCAGCTTGGATCAGGGGCCTTCCTCTGGAAACACCATATATTTT. This codes for CASSLDQGPSSGNTIYF.

The chain links TRBV27 to TRBJ2-7; TRBD1 might be the D (6 bases). The length of the CDR3 is 15 residues. Germline V gene lookup returns CDR1 MNHEY and CDR2 SMNVEV (reference sequence). V was pared by 0 bases and J by 3 bases, with 12 bases between. The CDR3 spells CASSLSGTPFYEQYF. As DNA, the CDR3 is TGTGCCAGCAGTTTATCCGGGACACCTTTCTACGAGCAGTACTTC.

This chain uses TRBV3-1 (or the pseudogene TRBV3-2) with TRBJ2-5; 7 nucleotides line up with TRBD2. CDR1 and CDR2 (germline): LGHDT, YNNKEL (reference sequence). Trimming cost V 4 bases and J 4 bases; bases outside gene matches: 9. This CDR3 has 15 amino acids. The CDR3 bases are TGTGCCAGCAGCCTTATAGGGATAGCGGGAGAGACCCAGTACTTC. Its protein is CASSLIGIAGETQYF.

The chain recombines TRBV7-8 with TRBJ1-1, with a weak D call TRBD1 (5 bases). The CDR3 is 12 amino acids. The germline CDR1 and CDR2 sequences are SGHVS and FQNEAQ. Trimming stripped 6 bases from V and 11 bases from J, with 16 bases between. CDR3 in DNA: TGTGCCAGCAGTGAAAGGGGTTTAGGGGCTTTCTTT. As protein: CASSERGLGAFF.

The V gene is TRBV11-2, the J gene TRBJ2-3, with TRBD2 as a possible D gene (5 bases). The V and J ends lost 1 base and 5 bases respectively, with 10 bases between them. The length of the CDR3 is 14 residues. Germline V gene data show CDR1 as SGHAT and CDR2 as FQNNGV. CDR3 region: CASSLGGAVDTQYF. The CDR3 DNA sequence: TGTGCCAGCAGCTTAGGGGGAGCGGTAGATACGCAGTATTTT.

This clone was seen just once. V is TRBV6-5 and J is TRBJ1-3; D is ambiguous. The CDR3 consists of 13 residues. Germline lookup yields CDR1 MNHEY and CDR2 SVGAGI. Trimming left V 2 bases short and J 9 bases short, with 11 bases between. The CDR3 spells CASSYSRPGTIYF. CDR3 DNA sequence: TGTGCCAGCAGTTACAGTCGTCCGGGCACCATATATTTT.

CDR3 in amino acids: CAIMARVNREGTQYF. The CDR3 DNA sequence: TGTGCCATCATGGCCCGCGTCAACAGGGAAGGGACCCAGTACTTC. The gene calls are TRBV10-3 and TRBJ2-5; the D gene is possibly TRBD1 (6 bases). The CDR3 is made up of 15 amino acids. CDR1 is ENHRY, CDR2 SYGVKD, per germline. Trimming took off 7 bases at V and 7 bases at J, with 22 bases between the two ends.

The rearrangement uses TRBV5-1 and TRBJ2-3; D possibly corresponds to TRBD2 (6 bases). This CDR3 has 14 residues. The germline V gene has CDR1 SGHRS and CDR2 YFSETQ. V was cut by 0 bases and J by 6 bases, with 11 bases left in between. DNA for the CDR3: TGCGCCAGCAGCTTGGAGTCGGGGGAGGATACGCAGTATTTT. Amino acids: CASSLESGEDTQYF.

The V and J genes are TRBV12-5 and TRBJ2-7; 9 bases are shared with TRBD1. J gave up 5 bases and V 3 bases, and 5 bases lay outside the gene matches. Germline-derived CDR1 and CDR2 are LGHNT and FRNRAP. CDR3 size: 14 residues. The CDR3 DNA reads as TGTGCTAGTGGTTTTCCGGGACAGGGTAACGAGCAGTACTTC. Amino acid sequence: CASGFPGQGNEQYF.

This clone was seen just once. This chain connects TRBV4-2 to TRBJ2-2, with D tentatively TRBD2 (6 bases). V lost 0 bases and J 5 bases, leaving 16 bases between the germline ends. This CDR3 is built from 17 residues. The germline CDR1 and CDR2 sequences are LGHNA and YNFKEQ. Written as DNA, the CDR3 is TGTGCCAGCAGCCAAGATCGGGAGTACCCCAGGACCGGGGAGCTGTTTTTT. It is translated as CASSQDREYPRTGELFF.

V gene TRBV11-2 combines with J gene TRBJ2-7; D possibly matches TRBD1 or TRBD2 (5 bases each). CDR1 and CDR2 (germline): SGHAT, FQNNGV. This CDR3 comprises 16 residues. In DNA, the CDR3 is TGTGCCAGCACCTTAGGGGAGTGGGGTCCCCCCTACGAGCAGTACGTC. It translates to CASTLGEWGPPYEQYV.

The V gene is TRBV7-6, the J gene TRBJ2-7; tentatively, D is TRBD1 (6 bases). The V gene lost 4 bases and the J gene lost 2 bases, with 12 bases spanning the gap. From germline, CDR1 is SGHVS and CDR2 FNYEAQ. This CDR3 is built from 14 residues. Here the CDR3 reads CASSWTENTYEQYF. The CDR3 DNA follows: TGTGCCAGCAGCTGGACAGAGAACACCTACGAGCAGTACTTC.

Only a few counts were recorded for this clone. V gene TRBV27 combines with J gene TRBJ1-6; D not certain. V gave up 6 bases and J gave up 7 bases, with 16 bases separating them. Germline-derived CDR1 and CDR2 are MNHEY and SMNVEV (reference sequence). CDR3 length: 15 amino acids. The CDR3 DNA reads TGTGCCAGCAGGACCGGGAGGGCGGGAAATTCACCCCTCCACTTT. It translates to CASRTGRAGNSPLHF.

The chain couples TRBV12-3 or TRBV12-4 to TRBJ2-5; 7 positions agree with TRBD1. The CDR3 has 13 amino acids. Trimming at V came to 5 bases and at J to 2 bases, leaving 2 bases not matched to a gene. The CDR3 DNA is TGTGCCAGCAGTATCAGGGGGCAAGAGACCCAGTACTTC. Its protein is CASSIRGQETQYF.